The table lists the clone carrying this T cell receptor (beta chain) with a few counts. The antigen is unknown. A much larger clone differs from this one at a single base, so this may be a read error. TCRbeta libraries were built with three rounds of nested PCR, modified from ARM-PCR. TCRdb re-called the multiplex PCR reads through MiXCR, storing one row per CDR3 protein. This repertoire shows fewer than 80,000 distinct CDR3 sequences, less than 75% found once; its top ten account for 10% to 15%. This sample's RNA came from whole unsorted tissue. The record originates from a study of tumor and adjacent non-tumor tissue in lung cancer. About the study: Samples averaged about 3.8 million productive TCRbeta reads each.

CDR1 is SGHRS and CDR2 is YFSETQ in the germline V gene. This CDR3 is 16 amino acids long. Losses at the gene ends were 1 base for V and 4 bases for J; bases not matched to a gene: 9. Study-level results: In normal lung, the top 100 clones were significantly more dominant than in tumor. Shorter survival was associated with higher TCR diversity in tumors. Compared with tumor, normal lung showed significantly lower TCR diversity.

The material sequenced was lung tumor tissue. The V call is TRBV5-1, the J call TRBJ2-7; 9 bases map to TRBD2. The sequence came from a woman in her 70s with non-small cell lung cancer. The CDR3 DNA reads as TGCGCCAGCAGCTTGATCTCTAGCGGGGACATGTACGAGCAGTACTTC. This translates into CASSLISSGDMYEQYF.